This is a list of T cell receptor beta chains from one sample in a study of T cell responses to AZD1222 COVID-19 vaccine. The method was immunoSEQ multiplex PCR; TCRdb's version includes in-frame clones alone and lacks a portion of them. The table lists roughly 87,000 clones, 89% of them singletons. The starting material was peripheral blood, obtained 28 days after the second AZD1222 dose. These TCRs come from an adult who received the AZD1222 COVID-19 vaccine. The CDR3 runs from the conserved cysteine through the conserved F or W. Fields, in order: D gene, clone size, V gene, J gene, CDR3 protein, CDR3 DNA. The D gene is left open where the match is weak. Rows may omit the clone size; those that give it use once, few, many or a size class.

D: -
size: -
V: TRBV5-6
J: TRBJ2-7
CDR3: CASSLVTYEQYF
DNA: TGTGCCAGCAGCTTGGTAACCTACGAGCAGTACTTC

D: -
size: -
V: TRBV12-2
J: TRBJ1-6
CDR3: CASRLVPGLRSSYNSPLHF
DNA: TGTGCAAGTCGCTTAGTTCCGGGACTCCGGAGCTCCTATAATTCACCCCTCCACTTT

D: -
size: -
V: TRBV7-2
J: TRBJ1-4
CDR3: CASSQQVLGEKLFF
DNA: TGTGCCAGCAGCCAACAGGTTTTGGGTGAAAAACTGTTTTTT

D: TRBD1
size: -
V: TRBV11-2
J: TRBJ1-5
CDR3: CASRPLGGRGGEPQHF
DNA: TGTGCCAGCAGGCCCCTGGGTGGCAGGGGGGGGGAGCCCCAGCATTTT

D: -
size: -
V: TRBV6-5
J: TRBJ2-1
CDR3: CASILGLAGNNEQFF
DNA: -

D: -
size: -
V: TRBV13
J: TRBJ1-4
CDR3: CASSPRLGEKLFF
DNA: TGTGCCAGCAGCCCTAGACTAGGTGAAAAACTGTTTTTT

D: TRBD1
size: -
V: TRBV19
J: TRBJ1-5
CDR3: CATMGQGARIQPQHF
DNA: TGTGCCACCATGGGACAGGGGGCGAGAATTCAGCCCCAGCATTTT

D: TRBD1
size: -
V: TRBV24-1
J: TRBJ1-2
CDR3: CATSTGDYGYTF
DNA: TGTGCCACCAGTACAGGGGACTATGGCTACACCTTC

D: -
size: -
V: TRBV11-3
J: TRBJ1-6
CDR3: CASSPTWGGRNSPLHF
DNA: TGTGCCAGCAGCCCTACATGGGGGGGCCGAAATTCACCCCTCCACTTT

D: -
size: once
V: TRBV30
J: TRBJ2-5
CDR3: CAWRKTGKETQYF
DNA: TGTGCCTGGAGGAAGACAGGAAAAGAGACCCAGTACTTC

D: -
size: -
V: TRBV18
J: TRBJ1-1
CDR3: CASSPSANTEAFF
DNA: TGTGCCAGCTCACCTTCGGCTAACACTGAAGCTTTCTTT

D: -
size: -
V: TRBV11-2
J: TRBJ1-2
CDR3: CASSLDQRLGGYGYTF
DNA: TGTGCCAGCAGCTTAGATCAGAGGTTAGGGGGCTATGGCTACACCTTC

D: -
size: -
V: TRBV5-4
J: TRBJ1-2
CDR3: CASSLSQMGGYTF
DNA: TGTGCCAGCAGCTTGTCCCAAATGGGGGGCTACACCTTC

D: -
size: -
V: TRBV3-1/TRBV3-2
J: TRBJ1-2
CDR3: CASSQDREGWVNYGYTF
DNA: TGTGCCAGCAGCCAAGATCGAGAAGGGTGGGTTAACTATGGCTACACCTTC

D: TRBD2
size: -
V: TRBV7-2
J: TRBJ2-1
CDR3: CASSQRGGLNEQFF
DNA: TGTGCCAGCAGCCAGCGGGGGGGCCTCAATGAGCAGTTCTTC

D: -
size: -
V: TRBV29-1
J: TRBJ1-2
CDR3: CSVEEGMSNYGYTF
DNA: TGCAGCGTTGAAGAAGGGATGTCTAACTATGGCTACACCTTC

D: TRBD2
size: once
V: TRBV15
J: TRBJ2-7
CDR3: CATSRTGTSITHSYEQYF
DNA: TGTGCCACCAGCAGAACCGGGACTAGCATAACCCACTCCTACGAGCAGTACTTC

D: -
size: -
V: TRBV11-2
J: TRBJ2-5
CDR3: CASSFSNQETQYF
DNA: TGTGCCAGCAGCTTTAGCAACCAAGAGACCCAGTACTTC

D: -
size: few
V: TRBV6-2/TRBV6-3
J: TRBJ1-1
CDR3: CASSFGPNTEAFF
DNA: TGTGCCAGCAGTTTTGGCCCGAACACTGAAGCTTTCTTT

D: TRBD1
size: once
V: TRBV5-1
J: TRBJ2-5
CDR3: CASSPARTGLEETQYF
DNA: TGCGCCAGCAGCCCGGCACGGACAGGGCTGGAAGAGACCCAGTACTTC

D: -
size: once
V: TRBV4-1
J: TRBJ1-6
CDR3: CASSQVGQGYNSPLHF
DNA: TGCGCCAGCAGCCAAGTAGGGCAGGGATATAATTCACCCCTCCACTTT

D: -
size: -
V: TRBV11-3
J: TRBJ1-1
CDR3: CASSLGGIGAFF
DNA: TGTGCCAGCAGCTTAGGAGGGATTGGAGCTTTCTTT